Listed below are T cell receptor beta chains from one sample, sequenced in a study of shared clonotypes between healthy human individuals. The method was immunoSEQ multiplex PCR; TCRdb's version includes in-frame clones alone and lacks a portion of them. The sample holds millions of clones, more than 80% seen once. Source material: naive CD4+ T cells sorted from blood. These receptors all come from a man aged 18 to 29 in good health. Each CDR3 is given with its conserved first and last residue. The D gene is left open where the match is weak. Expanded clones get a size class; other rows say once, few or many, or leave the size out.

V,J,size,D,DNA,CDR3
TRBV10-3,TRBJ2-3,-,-,TGTGCCATCAGTGAGCGCCCTGAGGGAGATACGCAGTATTTT,CAISERPEGDTQYF
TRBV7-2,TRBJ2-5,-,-,TGTGCCAGCAGCATCCCCCGCCAGGCCCAAGAGACCCAGTACTTC,CASSIPRQAQETQYF
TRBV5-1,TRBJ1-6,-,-,TGCGCCAGCAGCTTGTCTGGGGGCGGTTCACCCCTCCACTTT,CASSLSGGGSPLHF
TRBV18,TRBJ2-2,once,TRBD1,TGTGCCAGCTCACCACGACAGGGGGCGAAAGACACCGGGGAGCTGTTTTTT,CASSPRQGAKDTGELFF
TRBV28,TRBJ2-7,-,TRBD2,TGTGCCAGCAGTTTATCTTTGGTGCGGGAGTCCTACTTC,CASSLSLVRESYF
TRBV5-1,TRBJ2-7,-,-,TGCGCCAGCAGCTTGGTTCAGGGGACCAACGAGCAGTACTTC,CASSLVQGTNEQYF
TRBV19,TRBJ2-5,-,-,TGTGCCAGTAGTATTGGAGGGGGGGGGTTTAAAGAGACCCAGTACTTC,CASSIGGGGFKETQYF
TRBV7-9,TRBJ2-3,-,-,TGTGCCAGCAGCTTATATCAGACAGATACGCAGTATTTT,CASSLYQTDTQYF
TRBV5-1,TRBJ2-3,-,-,TGCGCCAGCCGGTACCATTGGGGGGACGGCACAGATACGCAGTATTTT,CASRYHWGDGTDTQYF
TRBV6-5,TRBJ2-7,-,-,TGTGCCAGCAGTTACGGGAGCAGCGGCGAGCAGTACTTC,CASSYGSSGEQYF
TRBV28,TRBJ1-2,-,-,TGTGCCAGCAACCCGGGGCAGCGAGCTAACTATGGCTACACCTTC,CASNPGQRANYGYTF
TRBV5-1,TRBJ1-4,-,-,TGCGCCAGCAGCTCTGAGGGGGAAAAACTGTTTTTT,CASSSEGEKLFF
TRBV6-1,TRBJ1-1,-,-,TGTGCCAGCAGTGAAGCAGGAGGGGCTCTGATAGCTTTCTTT,CASSEAGGALIAFF
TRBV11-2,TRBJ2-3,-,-,TGTGCCAGCAGCCCAACGGGAGATACGCAGTATTTT,CASSPTGDTQYF
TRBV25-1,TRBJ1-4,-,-,TGTGCCAGCAGTGGGACCTCTGTTAAACTGTTTTTT,CASSGTSVKLFF
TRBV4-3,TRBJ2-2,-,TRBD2,TGCGCCAGCAGCCCACTAGCGGGAGGCACCGGGGAGCTGTTTTTT,CASSPLAGGTGELFF
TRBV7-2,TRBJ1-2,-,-,TGTGCCAGCAGCCCCGAAGGCTTCTCGGGAAACTATGGCTACACCTTC,CASSPEGFSGNYGYTF
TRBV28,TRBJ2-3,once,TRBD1,TGTGCCAGCAGTATCACTCGGACAGGGGTAACAGATACGCAGTATTTT,CASSITRTGVTDTQYF
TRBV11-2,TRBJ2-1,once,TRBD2,TGTGCCAGCAGCGGGACTAGTGAGCAGTTCTTC,CASSGTSEQFF
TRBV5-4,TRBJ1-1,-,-,TGTGCCAGCAGCCTGCGGGGGCTCATCTTT,CASSLRGLIF
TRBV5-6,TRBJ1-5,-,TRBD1,TGTGCCAGCAGCGGCCGACAGGGGGCTCAGCCCCAGCATTTT,CASSGRQGAQPQHF
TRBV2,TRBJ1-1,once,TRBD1,TGTGCCAGCAGTCAGGGGGTGAACACTGAAGCTTTCTTT,CASSQGVNTEAFF
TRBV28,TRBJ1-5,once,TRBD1,TGTGCCAGCAGTTTGCTACAGGGGGCTATTCAGCCCCAGCATTTT,CASSLLQGAIQPQHF
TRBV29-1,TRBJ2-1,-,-,TGCAGCGTTGAAGTGGAGTACAATGAGCAGTTCTTC,CSVEVEYNEQFF
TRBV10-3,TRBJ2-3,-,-,TGTGCCATCAGTGAGTTGTGGGGTTCTCCTAGCACAGATACGCAGTATTTT,CAISELWGSPSTDTQYF
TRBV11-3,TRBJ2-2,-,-,TGTGCCAGCAGCTCGGATGGACTCCCCTCCGGGGAGCTGTTTTTT,CASSSDGLPSGELFF
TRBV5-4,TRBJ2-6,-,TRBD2,TGTGCCAGCAGCGTGAAGCGGGAGGGAATCTTTGGGGCCAACGTCCTGACTTTC,CASSVKREGIFGANVLTF
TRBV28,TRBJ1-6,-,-,TGTGCCAGCAGTCCCCAAGTTGGCTCACCCCTCCACTTT,CASSPQVGSPLHF
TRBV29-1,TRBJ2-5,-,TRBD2,TGCAGCGTTGACGCGGGGGGAGAGACCCAGTACTTC,CSVDAGGETQYF
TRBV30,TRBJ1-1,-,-,TGTGCCGCCATGGACCGACGAACGAACACTGAAGCTTTCTTT,CAAMDRRTNTEAFF
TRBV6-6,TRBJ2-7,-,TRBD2,TGTGCCAGCATCAGTAGCGGGAGCGTTTCCTACGAGCAGTACTTC,CASISSGSVSYEQYF
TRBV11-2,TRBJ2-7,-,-,TGTGCCAGCAGCCACTGGACGGATTCCTACGAGCAGTACTTC,CASSHWTDSYEQYF
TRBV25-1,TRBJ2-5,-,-,TGTGCCAGCAGTGACCGGGGACGGGGGCAAGAGACCCAGTACTTC,CASSDRGRGQETQYF
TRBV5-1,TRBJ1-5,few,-,TGCGCCAGCAGGCCGGCAGGAGACAATCAGCCCCAGCATTTT,CASRPAGDNQPQHF
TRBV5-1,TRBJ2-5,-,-,TGCGCCAGCAGCTTGGATATCCCCCGACTACCCTCCGGAGAGACCCAGTACTTC,CASSLDIPRLPSGETQYF
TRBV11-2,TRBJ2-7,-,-,TGTGCCAGCAGCACCTCGACGGGAGAGCAGTACTTC,CASSTSTGEQYF
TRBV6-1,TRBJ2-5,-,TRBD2,TGTGCCACCGAACGGGGGGTCCTGGGCGGAGAGACCCAGTACTTC,CATERGVLGGETQYF